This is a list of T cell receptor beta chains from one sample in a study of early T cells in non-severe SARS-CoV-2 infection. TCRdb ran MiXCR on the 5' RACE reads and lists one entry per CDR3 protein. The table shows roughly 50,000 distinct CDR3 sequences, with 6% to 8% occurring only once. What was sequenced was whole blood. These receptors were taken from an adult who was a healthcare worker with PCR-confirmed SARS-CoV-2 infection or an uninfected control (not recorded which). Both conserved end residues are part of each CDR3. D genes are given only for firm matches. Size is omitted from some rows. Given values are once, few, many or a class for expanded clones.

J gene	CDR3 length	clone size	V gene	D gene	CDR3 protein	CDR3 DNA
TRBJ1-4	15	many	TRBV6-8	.	CASSYCHATNEKLFF	TGTGCCAGCAGTTACTGTCATGCAACTAATGAAAAACTGTTTTTT
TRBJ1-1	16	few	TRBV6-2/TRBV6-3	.	CASSSYTTRRNTEAFF	TGTGCCAGCAGTTCGTACACTACACGGCGGAACACTGAAGCTTTCTTT
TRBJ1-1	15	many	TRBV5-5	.	CASSLTTGLNTEAFF	TGTGCCAGCAGCTTGACGACAGGACTGAACACTGAAGCTTTCTTT
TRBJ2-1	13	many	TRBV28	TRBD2	CASRGGTYNEQFF	TGTGCCAGCAGGGGGGGGACGTACAATGAGCAGTTCTTC
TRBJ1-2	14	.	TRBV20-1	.	CRRDRQATSYGYTF	TGCAGACGAGACAGACAGGCCACCTCCTATGGCTACACCTTC
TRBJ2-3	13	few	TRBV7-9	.	CASSFIGPDTQYF	TGTGCCAGCAGCTTCATCGGGCCAGATACGCAGTATTTT
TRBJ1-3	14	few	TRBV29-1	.	CSVEGHSSGNTIYF	TGCAGCGTGGAGGGACATAGCTCTGGAAACACCATATATTTT
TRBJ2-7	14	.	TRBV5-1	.	CASSPGQGDYEQYF	TGCGCCAGCAGCCCAGGGCAGGGAGACTACGAGCAGTACTTC
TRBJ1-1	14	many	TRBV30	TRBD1	CAWSSTGTGTGAFF	TGTGCCTGGAGTTCGACCGGGACAGGGACGGGAGCTTTCTTT
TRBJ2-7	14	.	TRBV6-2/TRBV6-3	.	CASIQNRDSYEQYF	TGTGCCAGCATCCAAAACAGGGATTCCTACGAGCAGTACTTC
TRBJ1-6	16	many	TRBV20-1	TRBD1	CSARDQGGADRSPLHF	TGCAGTGCTAGAGATCAGGGGGGGGCAGACCGTTCACCCCTCCACTTT
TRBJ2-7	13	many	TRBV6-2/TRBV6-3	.	CASMPGVSYEQYF	TGTGCCAGCATGCCGGGGGTCTCCTACGAGCAGTACTTC
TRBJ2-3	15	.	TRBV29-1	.	CSLIPTKTGTDTQYF	TGCAGCCTCATTCCGACGAAGACAGGCACAGATACGCAGTATTTT
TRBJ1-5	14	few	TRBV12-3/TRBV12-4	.	CASSFSSPGSSQHF	TGTGCCAGCAGTTTTTCGAGCCCGGGCAGCTCCCAGCATTTT
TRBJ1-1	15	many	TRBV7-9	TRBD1	CASSPETGANTEAFF	TGTGCCAGCAGCCCAGAGACAGGGGCGAACACTGAAGCTTTCTTT
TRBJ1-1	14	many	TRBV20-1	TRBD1	CSARQGAGNTEAFF	TGCAGTGCTAGACAGGGGGCAGGGAACACTGAAGCTTTCTTT
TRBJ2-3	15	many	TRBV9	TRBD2	CASSAGTSGSDTQYF	TGTGCCAGCAGCGCAGGGACTAGCGGTTCAGATACGCAGTATTTT
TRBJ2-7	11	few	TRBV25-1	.	CASRTTYEQYF	TGTGCCAGCAGGACTACCTACGAGCAGTACTTC
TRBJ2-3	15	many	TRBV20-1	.	CSARDPLADPDTQYF	TGCAGTGCTAGAGATCCCCTAGCAGACCCAGATACGCAGTATTTT
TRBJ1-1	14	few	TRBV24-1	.	CATSDPREGTEAFF	TGTGCCACCAGTGATCCTAGGGAGGGTACTGAAGCTTTCTTT
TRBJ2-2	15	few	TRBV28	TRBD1	CASRSGTGYAGELFF	TGTGCCAGCAGATCCGGGACAGGTTACGCCGGGGAGCTGTTTTTT
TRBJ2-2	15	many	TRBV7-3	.	CASSFGDQSTGELFF	TGTGCCAGCAGCTTTGGGGACCAAAGCACCGGGGAGCTGTTTTTT
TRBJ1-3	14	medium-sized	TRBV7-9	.	CASSLEERRNTIYF	TGTGCCAGCAGCTTAGAGGAGAGGAGAAACACCATATATTTT
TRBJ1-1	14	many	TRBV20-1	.	CSAIGRQQNTEAFF	TGCAGTGCTATCGGTCGCCAGCAGAACACTGAAGCTTTCTTT
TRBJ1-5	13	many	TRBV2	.	CASSENPNQPQHF	TGTGCCAGCAGTGAAAACCCCAATCAGCCCCAGCATTTT
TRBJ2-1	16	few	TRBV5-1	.	CASSSQFGPTGNEQFF	TGCGCCAGCAGCTCCCAATTCGGGCCCACAGGCAATGAGCAGTTCTTC
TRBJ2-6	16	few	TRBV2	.	CASSVDSDSGANVLTF	TGTGCCAGCAGCGTCGACAGTGACTCTGGGGCCAACGTCCTGACTTTC
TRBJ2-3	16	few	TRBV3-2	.	CASSQEWARASGTQYF	TGTGCCAGCAGCCAAGAATGGGCCCGGGCTTCAGGTACGCAGTATTTT
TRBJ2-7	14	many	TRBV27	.	CASSRLPYSYEQYF	TGTGCCAGCAGTAGGTTACCTTACTCCTACGAGCAGTACTTC
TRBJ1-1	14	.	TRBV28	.	CASSLGRFNTEAFF	TGTGCCAGCAGTTTAGGCAGGTTCAACACTGAAGCTTTCTTT
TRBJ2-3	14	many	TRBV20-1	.	CSARDQPNTDTQYF	TGCAGTGCTAGAGATCAACCTAACACAGATACGCAGTATTTT
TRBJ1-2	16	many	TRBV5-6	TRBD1	CASSLGGQGHFYGYTF	TGTGCCAGCAGCTTGGGAGGACAGGGGCATTTCTATGGCTACACCTTC
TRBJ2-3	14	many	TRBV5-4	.	CASSLEGAGDTQYF	TGTGCCAGCAGCTTGGAAGGGGCCGGAGATACGCAGTATTTT
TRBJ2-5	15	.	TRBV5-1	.	CASSLYGRGEETQYF	TGCGCCAGCAGCTTGTATGGCAGGGGCGAAGAGACCCAGTACTTC
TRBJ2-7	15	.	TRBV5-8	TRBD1	CASSSIWTGLYEQYF	TGTGCCAGCAGCTCGATCTGGACAGGCCTCTACGAGCAGTACTTC
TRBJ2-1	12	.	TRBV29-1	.	CSVRDPKNEQFF	TGCAGCGTCAGGGACCCTAAAAATGAGCAGTTCTTC
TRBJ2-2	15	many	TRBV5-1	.	CASSLEGPNTGELFF	TGCGCCAGCAGCTTGGAGGGACCCAACACCGGGGAGCTGTTTTTT
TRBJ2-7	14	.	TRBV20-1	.	CSPRMGGQTYEQYF	TGCAGTCCCAGAATGGGGGGGCAGACCTACGAGCAGTACTTC
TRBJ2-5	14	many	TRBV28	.	CASSLRPLQETQYF	TGTGCCAGCAGTTTAAGACCCCTACAAGAGACCCAGTACTTC
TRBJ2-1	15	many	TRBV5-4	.	CASSLDSQGYNEQFF	TGTGCCAGCAGCTTGGATTCACAGGGTTACAATGAGCAGTTCTTC
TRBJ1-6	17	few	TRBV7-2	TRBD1	CASSLPTGGLYNSPLHF	TGTGCCAGCAGCTTACCGACAGGGGGCCTGTATAATTCACCCCTCCACTTT
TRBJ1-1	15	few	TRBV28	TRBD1	CASRLTGAFGTEAFF	TGTGCCAGCAGGCTGACAGGGGCCTTTGGCACTGAAGCTTTCTTT
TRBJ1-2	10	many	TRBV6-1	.	CASSDKDYTF	TGTGCCAGCAGTGATAAGGACTACACCTTC
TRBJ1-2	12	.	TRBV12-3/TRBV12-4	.	CASSLGLPGHTF	TGTGCCAGCAGTTTAGGGCTTCCGGGCCACACCTTC
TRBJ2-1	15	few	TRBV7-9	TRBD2	CASSQGSSGTYEQFF	TGTGCCAGCAGCCAGGGCTCTAGCGGGACATATGAGCAGTTCTTC
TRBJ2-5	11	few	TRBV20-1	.	CSARAGETQYF	TGCAGTGCTAGAGCGGGGGAGACCCAGTACTTC
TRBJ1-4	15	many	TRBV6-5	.	CASSYSTGSNEKLFF	TGTGCCAGCAGTTACTCTACAGGTTCTAATGAAAAACTGTTTTTT
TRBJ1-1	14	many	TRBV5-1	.	CASTEATARTEAFF	TGCGCCAGCACCGAGGCCACAGCAAGAACTGAAGCTTTCTTT
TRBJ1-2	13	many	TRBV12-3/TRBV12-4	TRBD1	CASSFTGGGGYTF	TGTGCCAGCAGTTTTACAGGGGGCGGTGGCTACACCTTC
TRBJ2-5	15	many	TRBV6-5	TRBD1	CASSYGTANQETQYF	TGTGCCAGCAGTTACGGGACAGCGAACCAAGAGACCCAGTACTTC
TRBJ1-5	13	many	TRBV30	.	CAWSRDTNQPQHF	TGTGCCTGGAGCCGGGACACCAATCAGCCCCAGCATTTT
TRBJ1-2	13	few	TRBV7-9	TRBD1	CASGGQGARGYTF	TGTGCCAGCGGCGGACAGGGGGCCCGTGGCTACACCTTC